This T cell receptor (beta chain) is drawn from a study of response to subunit inactivated influenza vaccine. A single record per CDR3 protein comes from TCRdb applying MiXCR to the RT-PCR reads. The table has approximately 530,000 distinct CDR3 sequences, 7.2% seen once. The V gene lost 5 bases and the J gene lost 6 bases, with 16 bases spanning the gap. CDR1 is LGHDT, CDR2 YNNKEL, per germline (reference sequence). The CDR3 sequence is 14 residues long. This clonotype was sampled from a man aged 50 to 75 who received an inactivated influenza vaccine. The chain recombines TRBV3-1 with TRBJ1-1; D unresolved. The sample consisted of PBMCs from blood, taken about 24 months after vaccination. The chain's CDR3 is CASSYRMGHPEAFF. The DNA of the CDR3 is TGTGCCAGCAGCTATCGTATGGGCCACCCTGAAGCTTTCTTT.